This record covers a single T cell receptor (beta chain). The source of the sample is a study of blood T cell repertoires in COVID-19. In the study overall: Samples taken during acute and convalescent COVID-19 were collected in the United States, Italy and Spain. The analysed material was cDNA or gDNA that came from T cells, B-cell-depleted T cells, or PBMCs.

V lost 2 bases and J lost 2; bases outside the gene matches: 6. This CDR3 is built from 17 residues. Germline assignment: CDR1 SGHRS and CDR2 YFSETQ. In the original analysis: How many nucleated cells were present was estimated from reference gene primer amplification. The protocol was immunoSEQ multiplex PCR, while the TCRdb copy is restricted to in-frame clones and leaves out a portion. V and J calls and clone size follow that table, whereas D and trimming were derived from the DNA. This sample carries 150,000 or so clones, approximately 90% of them seen once, and the ten largest clones take about 5%.

The chain is built from TRBV5-1 and TRBJ2-7; 14 bases are shared with TRBD2. This TCR derives from a human donor in a cohort sampled during active COVID-19. The sample taken for sequencing was peripheral blood. The DNA for the CDR3 is TGCGCCAGCAGCTTCGGACTAGCGGGAGGTATAACCTACGAGCAGTACTTC. Residues: CASSFGLAGGITYEQYF. The variable domain in full, with the rest retrieved from reference TRBV5-1 and TRBJ2-7, is KAGVTQTPRYLIKTRGQQVTLSCSPISGHRSVSWYQQTPGQGLQFLFEYFSETQRNKGNFPGRFSGRQFSNSRSEMNVSTLELGDSALYLCASSFGLAGGITYEQYFGPGTRLTVT.